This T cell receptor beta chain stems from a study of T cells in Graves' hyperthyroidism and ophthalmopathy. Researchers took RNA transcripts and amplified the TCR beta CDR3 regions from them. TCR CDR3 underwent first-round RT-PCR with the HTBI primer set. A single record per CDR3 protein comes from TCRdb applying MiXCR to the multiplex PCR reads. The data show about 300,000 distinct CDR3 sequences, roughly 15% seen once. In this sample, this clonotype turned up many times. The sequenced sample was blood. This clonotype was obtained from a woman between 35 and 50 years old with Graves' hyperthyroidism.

The CDR3 reads CASSGYRGTQPQHF. Written as DNA, the CDR3 is TGTGCCAGCAGTGGCTACAGGGGAACGCAGCCCCAGCATTTT. The chain employs TRBV6-2 or TRBV6-3 and TRBJ1-5, with TRBD1 identical over 7 bases. V was pared by 5 bases and J by 7 bases, with 8 bases of the junction left unmatched. The CDR3 totals 14 residues. The V gene's germline CDR1 is MNHEY and CDR2 SVGEGT.